Presented here are 5 T cell receptor beta chains from one specimen sequenced in a study of blood T cell repertoires in COVID-19. Some clones are missing from TCRdb's copy, which holds only in-frame ones; the method was immunoSEQ multiplex PCR. The repertoire holds over 250,000 clones, with approximately 86% as singletons. The sample comprised PBMCs or T cells enriched from blood (not recorded which). The origin of the receptors is a woman in her late teens or twenties who had recovered from COVID-19.

This chain links TRBV29-1 with TRBJ1-2; D is uncertain. CDR3 length: 12 amino acids. Germline CDR1 SQVTM, CDR2 ANQGSEA. V was cut by 6 bases and J by 5 bases, with 13 bases left in between. The CDR3 DNA reads as TGCAGCGTACCCCGTCAGGCGTATGGCTACACCTTC. Translated, it gives CSVPRQAYGYTF.

This clone was observed a single time. The V gene is TRBV29-1, the J gene TRBJ2-7; TRBD2 might be the D (5 bases). V was trimmed by 6 bases and J by 0 bases, leaving 9 bases between them. This CDR3 has 12 amino acids. The V gene's germline CDR1 is SQVTM and CDR2 ANQGSEA. CDR3 in amino acids: CSVSGVSYEQYF. The CDR3 bases are TGCAGCGTCTCCGGGGTCTCCTACGAGCAGTACTTC.

The sample holds one count of this clone. The chain recombines TRBV6-2 or TRBV6-3 with TRBJ1-1; 9 bases are a match to TRBD1. The CDR3 is 18 residues long. Germline trimming cut 2 bases from V and 0 bases from J; bases unmatched to any gene: 10. Looked up from germline, CDR1 is MNHEY and CDR2 is SVGEGT. The DNA for the CDR3 is TGTGCCAGCAGTTACCCTATGGGACAGGGAGGAATGAACACTGAAGCTTTCTTT. It encodes CASSYPMGQGGMNTEAFF.

The genes are TRBV19 and TRBJ1-1; D not resolved. There are 14 residues in the CDR3. Germline V gene data show CDR1 as LNHDA and CDR2 as SQIVND (reference sequence). The ends were cut back, 1 base at V and 4 bases at J, with 10 bases in the middle. CDR3 sequence: CASSIGLRGTEAFF. The CDR3 DNA reads TGTGCCAGTAGTATAGGTTTACGAGGCACTGAAGCTTTCTTT.

This clone was detected a few times. V gene TRBV3-1 (or the pseudogene TRBV3-2) combines with J gene TRBJ2-5; 12 bases align to TRBD1. The CDR3 runs to 16 residues. The germline V gene has CDR1 LGHDT and CDR2 YNNKEL (reference sequence). The ends lost 0 bases at V and 6 bases at J; junction bases unmatched: 5. CDR3 nucleotide sequence: TGTGCCAGCAGCCAAGATTCGGGGACAGGGGGCCAGACCCAGTACTTC. Protein product: CASSQDSGTGGQTQYF.